These 14 T cell receptor beta chains share one sample of origin, sequenced in a study of shared clonotypes between healthy human individuals. The assay was immunoSEQ multiplex PCR, and TCRdb's table has in-frame clones only and misses some. Among about 1.5 million clones, 95% to 99% were seen once, and the ten largest hold roughly 0.42%. The sample comprised naive CD4+ T cells sorted from blood. Stated subset: CD45RA+ positively selected. The receptors were gathered from a man aged 25-45 years in good health.

This sequence joins TRBV2 and TRBJ2-3; the D gene is possibly TRBD1 (5 bases). The germline V gene has CDR1 SNHLY and CDR2 FYNNEI. Trimming shortened V by 3 bases and J by 0 bases, and 13 bases separated the two germline ends. The CDR3 contains 16 residues. CDR3: CASSDGWGYSTDTQYF. CDR3 in DNA: TGTGCCAGCAGTGATGGATGGGGCTATAGCACAGATACGCAGTATTTT.

This chain joins TRBV9 and TRBJ2-4; 8 bases align to TRBD1. The length of the CDR3 is 15 residues. J lost 1 base, V lost 4 bases, and 4 bases had no gene match. Looked up from germline, CDR1 is SGDLS and CDR2 is YYNGEE. The DNA for the CDR3 is TGTGCCAGCAGCCCAGGACAGGGCGCCAAAAACATTCAGTACTTC. This translates into CASSPGQGAKNIQYF.

In DNA, the CDR3 is TGTGCCAGCTCACCACTGACAACTAATGAAAAACTGTTTTTT. Its translation is CASSPLTTNEKLFF. V and J are TRBV18 and TRBJ1-4, with D unclear. Germline CDR1 reads KGHSH; CDR2 reads LQKENI. The CDR3 has 14 residues. The V end was cut by 1 base, the J end by 0 bases, with 3 bases between.

Here the CDR3 reads CATSRDTRTNEKLFF. For the CDR3, the DNA is TGTGCCACCAGCAGGGACACCCGCACTAATGAAAAACTGTTTTTT. V gene TRBV15 combines with J gene TRBJ1-4; tentatively, D is TRBD1 (5 bases). The germline V gene encodes CDR1 LNHNV and CDR2 YYDKDF (reference sequence). There are 15 residues in the CDR3. V was trimmed by 3 bases and J by 2 bases, leaving 10 bases between them.

This chain connects TRBV7-7 to TRBJ2-1, with D maybe TRBD1 (6 bases). CDR3 size: 15 residues. V was shortened by 4 bases and J by 8 bases, with 18 bases between the two germline ends. CDR1 SSHAT and CDR2 FNYEAQ come from the germline V gene (reference sequence). The CDR3 region is CASSSQGRPGDEQFF. In DNA form, the CDR3 reads TGTGCCAGCAGCTCACAGGGAAGGCCGGGCGATGAGCAGTTCTTC.

V and J are TRBV5-1 and TRBJ2-7, with TRBD1 matching over 10 bases. Unmatched junction bases numbered 5, after V lost 3 bases and J lost 2 bases. CDR3 length equals 15 residues. Looked up from germline, CDR1 is SGHRS and CDR2 is YFSETQ. The CDR3, as DNA: TGCGCCAGCAGCTCCGGCGGACAGGGGGCCTACGAGCAGTACTTC. Translation gives CASSSGGQGAYEQYF.

The chain has TRBV5-5 and TRBJ2-1; a possible D gene is TRBD2 (6 bases). CDR3 length: 18 amino acids. The germline V gene has CDR1 SGHKS and CDR2 YYEKEE (reference sequence). V lost 6 bases, J lost 6 bases, and 28 bases lay in between. The CDR3: CASTQIVRELGNSNEQFF. Here the CDR3 DNA reads TGTGCCAGCACCCAGATCGTCCGGGAGCTGGGTAATTCCAATGAGCAGTTCTTC.

This chain uses TRBV27 with TRBJ2-2; 8 nucleotides align to TRBD2. Germline CDR1 is MNHEY and CDR2 is SMNVEV (reference sequence). The CDR3 sequence is 17 residues long. Trimming took 2 bases from V and 0 from J; bases not matched to a gene: 5. CDR3 in amino acids: CASSLVGAGANTGELFF. The DNA for the CDR3 is TGTGCCAGCAGTTTAGTGGGAGCGGGGGCGAACACCGGGGAGCTGTTTTTT.

The count of this clone is one. V is TRBV5-4 and J is TRBJ2-2; 9 positions agree with TRBD2. CDR1 and CDR2 from the germline V gene are SGHNT and YYREEE (reference sequence). Unmatched junction bases numbered 8, after V lost 4 bases and J lost 4 bases. CDR3 length equals 16 residues. The CDR3 DNA is TGTGCCAGCAGCCGAGATAGCGGGAGTCGCACCGGGGAGCTGTTTTTT. Translated, it gives CASSRDSGSRTGELFF.

The chain couples TRBV5-6 to TRBJ2-1; 9 bases match TRBD2. Trimming cost V 0 bases and J 3 bases; bases outside gene matches: 4. This CDR3 is 16 amino acids long. Germline V gene sequence: CDR1 SGHDT, CDR2 YYEEEE. For the CDR3, the DNA is TGTGCCAGCAGCTTGGCCTTAGCGGGAGACTACAATGAGCAGTTCTTC. Residues: CASSLALAGDYNEQFF.

The V gene is TRBV29-1, the J gene TRBJ2-5; the D gene is possibly TRBD1 (5 bases). Germline V gene data show CDR1 as SQVTM and CDR2 as ANQGSEA. The CDR3 contains 16 residues. The V end was cut by 4 bases, the J end by 0 bases, with 18 bases between. The CDR3 region is CSVVVSQGWYQETQYF. CDR3 coding DNA: TGCAGCGTTGTTGTTTCGCAGGGCTGGTACCAAGAGACCCAGTACTTC.

The chain recombines TRBV6-5 with TRBJ2-7, with 7 bases matching TRBD1. V lost 0 bases to trimming and J lost 3 bases; unmatched junction nucleotides: 8. The CDR3 has 16 amino acids. Germline V gives CDR1 MNHEY, CDR2 SVGAGI. Here the CDR3 DNA reads TGTGCCAGCAGTTACTCGACGACAGGGTCGGTCTACGAGCAGTACTTC. Protein sequence: CASSYSTTGSVYEQYF.

The chain joins TRBV18 to TRBJ2-2; D may be TRBD1 or TRBD2 (5 bases each). CDR1 and CDR2 (germline): KGHSH, LQKENI. The CDR3 contains 15 residues. Trimming took 2 bases from V and 5 from J, leaving 12 bases between them. CDR3 loop: CASSPLGRMTGELFF. The CDR3 DNA reads as TGTGCCAGCTCACCATTGGGACGTATGACCGGGGAGCTGTTTTTT.

This chain links TRBV5-5 with TRBJ2-7, with D perhaps matching TRBD2 (6 bases). This CDR3 spans 14 amino acids. Germline CDR1 is SGHKS and CDR2 is YYEKEE (reference sequence). Trimming pared 4 bases from V and 3 bases from J, leaving 14 bases between. DNA for the CDR3: TGTGCCAGCAGCCCTTTTCGGGAGAACTACGAGCAGTACTTC. Translation gives CASSPFRENYEQYF.